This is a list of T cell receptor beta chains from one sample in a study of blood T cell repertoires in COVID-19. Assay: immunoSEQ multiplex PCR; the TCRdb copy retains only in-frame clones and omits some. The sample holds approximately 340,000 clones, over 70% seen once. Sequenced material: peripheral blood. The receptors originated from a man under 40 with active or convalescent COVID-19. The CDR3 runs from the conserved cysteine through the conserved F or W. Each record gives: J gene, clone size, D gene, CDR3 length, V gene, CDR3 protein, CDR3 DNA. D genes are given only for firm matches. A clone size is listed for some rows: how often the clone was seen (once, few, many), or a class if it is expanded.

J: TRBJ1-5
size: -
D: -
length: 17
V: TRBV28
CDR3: CASSLAYRDGSNQPQHF
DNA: TGTGCCAGCAGTTTAGCTTACAGGGACGGGAGCAATCAGCCCCAGCATTTT

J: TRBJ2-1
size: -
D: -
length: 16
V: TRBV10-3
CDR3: CAISELARDSYNEQFF
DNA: TGTGCCATCAGTGAGTTGGCCAGGGATTCCTACAATGAGCAGTTCTTC

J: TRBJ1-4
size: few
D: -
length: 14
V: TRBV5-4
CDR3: CASSLAGGAGKLFF
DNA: TGTGCCAGCAGCTTGGCCGGGGGGGCTGGAAAACTGTTTTTT

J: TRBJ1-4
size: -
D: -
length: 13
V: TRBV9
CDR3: CASSPGGREKLFF
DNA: TGTGCCAGCAGCCCGGGAGGGAGGGAAAAACTGTTTTTT

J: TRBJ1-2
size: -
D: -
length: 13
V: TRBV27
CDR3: CASTPELDYGYTF
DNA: TGTGCCAGCACCCCTGAGTTGGACTATGGCTACACCTTC

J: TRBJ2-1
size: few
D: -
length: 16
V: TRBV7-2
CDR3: CASSLEPDSRNNEQFF
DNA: TGTGCCAGCAGCCTCGAACCGGACAGCCGGAACAATGAGCAGTTCTTC

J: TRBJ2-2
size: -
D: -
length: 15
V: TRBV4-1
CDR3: CASRSRGSNTGELFF
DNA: TGCGCCAGCAGGTCCCGCGGTTCGAACACCGGGGAGCTGTTTTTT

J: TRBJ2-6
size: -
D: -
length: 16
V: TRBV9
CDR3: CASSVGRVPGANVLTF
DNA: TGTGCCAGCAGCGTAGGTAGAGTCCCAGGGGCCAACGTCCTGACTTTC

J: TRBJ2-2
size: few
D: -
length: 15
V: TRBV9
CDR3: CASSPRGTNTGELFF
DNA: TGTGCCAGCAGCCCCAGAGGGACTAACACCGGGGAGCTGTTTTTT

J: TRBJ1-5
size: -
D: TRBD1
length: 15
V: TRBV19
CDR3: CASTTGTGSNQPQHF
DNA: TGTGCCAGTACCACCGGGACAGGGAGCAATCAGCCCCAGCATTTT

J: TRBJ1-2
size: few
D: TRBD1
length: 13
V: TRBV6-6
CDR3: CASSYRQGAGYTF
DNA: TGTGCCAGCAGTTACCGGCAGGGGGCTGGCTACACCTTC

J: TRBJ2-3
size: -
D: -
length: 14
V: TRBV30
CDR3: CAWSGRYGTDTQYF
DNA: TGTGCCTGGAGTGGGAGGTATGGCACAGATACGCAGTATTTT

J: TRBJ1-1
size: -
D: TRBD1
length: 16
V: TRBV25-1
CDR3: CASSPHWGTGETEAFF
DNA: TGTGCCAGCAGCCCACATTGGGGGACAGGGGAGACTGAAGCTTTCTTT

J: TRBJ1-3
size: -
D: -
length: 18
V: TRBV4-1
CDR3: CASSRKEGRTSPGNTIYF
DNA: TGCGCCAGCAGCCGGAAGGAGGGAAGGACGAGCCCTGGAAACACCATATATTTT

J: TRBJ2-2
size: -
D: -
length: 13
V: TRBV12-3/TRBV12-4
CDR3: CASSFQGPGELFF
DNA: TGTGCCAGCAGTTTCCAGGGGCCCGGGGAGCTGTTTTTT

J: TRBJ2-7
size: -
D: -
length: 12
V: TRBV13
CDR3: CASSLSREEQYF
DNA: TGTGCCAGCAGCCTGTCCCGCGAGGAGCAGTACTTC

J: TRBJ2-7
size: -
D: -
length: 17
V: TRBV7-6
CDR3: CASSPSPVGVSGYEQYF
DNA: TGTGCCAGCAGCCCCAGCCCTGTCGGGGTGAGTGGGTACGAGCAGTACTTC

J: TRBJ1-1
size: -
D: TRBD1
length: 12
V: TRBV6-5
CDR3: CASSPRDREAFF
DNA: TGTGCCAGCAGTCCCCGGGACAGAGAAGCTTTCTTT

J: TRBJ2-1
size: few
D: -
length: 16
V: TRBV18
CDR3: CASSPPGGRTRDEQFF
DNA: TGTGCCAGCTCACCTCCGGGCGGGCGGACGAGGGATGAGCAGTTCTTC

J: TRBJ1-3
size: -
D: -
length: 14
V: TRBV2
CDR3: CASSPADSGNTIYF
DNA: TGTGCCAGCAGTCCCGCAGACTCTGGAAACACCATATATTTT

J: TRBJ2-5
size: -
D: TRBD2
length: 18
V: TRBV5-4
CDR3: CASRARTSGGTYQETQYF
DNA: TGTGCCAGCCGCGCACGAACTAGCGGGGGAACGTACCAAGAGACCCAGTACTTC

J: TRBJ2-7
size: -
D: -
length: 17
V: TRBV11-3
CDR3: CASSPRGIRDRSYEQYF
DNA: TGTGCCAGCAGCCCCCGAGGCATCAGGGATCGGTCCTACGAGCAGTACTTC

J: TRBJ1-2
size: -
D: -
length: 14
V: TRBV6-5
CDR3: CASSYGRLNYGYTF
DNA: TGTGCCAGCAGTTATGGCAGACTTAACTATGGCTACACCTTC

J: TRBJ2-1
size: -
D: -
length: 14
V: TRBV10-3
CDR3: CASVRGPPYNEQFF
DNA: TGTGCCAGCGTCAGGGGACCCCCGTACAATGAGCAGTTCTTC

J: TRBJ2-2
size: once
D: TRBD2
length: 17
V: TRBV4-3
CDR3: CASSQDRAGGSTGELFF
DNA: TGCGCCAGCAGCCAAGATCGGGCGGGAGGGAGCACCGGGGAGCTGTTTTTT

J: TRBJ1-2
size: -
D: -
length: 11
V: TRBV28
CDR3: CASSYQYGYTF
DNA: TGTGCCAGCAGTTATCAGTATGGCTACACCTTC

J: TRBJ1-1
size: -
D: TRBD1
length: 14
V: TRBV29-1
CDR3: CSVDLTGVDTEAFF
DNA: TGCAGCGTTGACCTAACAGGGGTTGACACTGAAGCTTTCTTT

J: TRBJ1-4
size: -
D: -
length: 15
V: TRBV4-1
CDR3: CASSQTGTGYEKLFF
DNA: TGCGCCAGCAGCCAAACAGGGACGGGTTACGAAAAACTGTTTTTT

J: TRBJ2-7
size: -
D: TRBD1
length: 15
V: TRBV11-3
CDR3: CASSLAGQGAYEQYF
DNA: TGTGCCAGCAGCTTAGCCGGACAGGGGGCCTACGAGCAGTACTTC

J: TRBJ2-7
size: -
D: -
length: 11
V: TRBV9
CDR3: CASSPGYEQYF
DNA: TGTGCCAGCAGCCCCGGCTACGAGCAGTACTTC

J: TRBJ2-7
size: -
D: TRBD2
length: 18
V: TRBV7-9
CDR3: CASSLANLAGVAWDEQYF
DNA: TGTGCCAGCAGCTTAGCGAACCTAGCGGGAGTCGCCTGGGACGAGCAGTACTTC

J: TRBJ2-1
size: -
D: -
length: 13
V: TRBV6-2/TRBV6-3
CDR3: CASSYSVLHEQFF
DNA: TGTGCCAGCAGTTATTCGGTACTCCATGAGCAGTTCTTC

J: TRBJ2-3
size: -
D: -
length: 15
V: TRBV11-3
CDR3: CASSLGASSTDTQYF
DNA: TGTGCCAGCAGCTTAGGAGCGTCTAGCACAGATACGCAGTATTTT

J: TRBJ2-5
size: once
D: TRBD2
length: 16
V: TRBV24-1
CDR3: CATSTGLAGNQETQYF
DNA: TGTGCCACCAGTACGGGACTAGCGGGAAACCAAGAGACCCAGTACTTC

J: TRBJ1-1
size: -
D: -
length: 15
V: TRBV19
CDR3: CASSIDRELNTEAFF
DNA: TGTGCCAGTAGTATAGATCGGGAGTTGAACACTGAAGCTTTCTTT